This paragraph reports one TCR beta chain. TCRdb keeps only in-frame clones here, not all; method: immunoSEQ multiplex PCR. Among some 400,000 clones listed, approximately 89% were seen once. This specimen belongs to a study of blood T cell repertoires in COVID-19. Study context: Samples of COVID-19 (acute and convalescent) were obtained from the United States, Italy and Spain.

This CDR3 is 13 amino acids long. The V end lost 4 bases, the J end lost 8 bases, and 14 bases lay between the germline ends. The germline gives CDR1 LGHDT, CDR2 YNNKEL (reference sequence). Seattle-derived patients entered the study during active infection and were followed longitudinally. Material for sequencing was peripheral blood. V is TRBV3-1 (or the pseudogene TRBV3-2) and J is TRBJ1-2; maybe TRBD1 (5 bases). The sequence derives from a woman in her sixties or seventies with COVID-19, enrolled during active disease. The CDR3 region has the DNA TGTGCCAGCAGCCGGACGGACCGGGGGGGCTACACCTTC. Protein: CASSRTDRGGYTF.